This paragraph reports one T cell receptor beta chain. Through a sample-barcoded 5' primer and a J-beta primer mix, a second PCR was run for 7 to 11 cycles. TCRdb used MiXCR to reprocess the 5' RACE reads, holding one entry per CDR3 protein. Found here are 1.5 million to 2 million distinct CDR3 sequences, under 30% of them singletons; the top ten hold roughly 8%. Unmatched junction bases numbered 8, after V lost 5 bases and J lost 1 base. CDR3 length: 18 residues. CDR1 SGHAT and CDR2 FQNNGV come from the germline V gene. The data were taken from a study of blood T cells in healthy people across ages. Specimen: blood. The chain joins TRBV11-2 to TRBJ2-3, with 14 bases matching TRBD2. This receptor was identified in a woman aged 30 to 39 in good health. Here the CDR3 DNA reads TGTGCCAGCAGCGCCGGGACTAGCGGGAGTGGTGGCACAGATACGCAGTATTTT. Translating it yields CASSAGTSGSGGTDTQYF.